The source of this TCR beta chain is a study of blood T cells in healthy people across ages. Study overall: Per two T cells, about one barcoded beta molecule was captured through template switching. Notes on the study in general: A greater number of naive CD4+ cells and higher diversity distinguished long-lived donors from aged donors. Estimates drawn from one million T cells were deemed to understate diversity.

This clonotype has only a few counts. Its antigen remains unidentified. A J-beta primer mix and a sample-barcoded 5' primer were used in a second PCR of about 7 to 12 cycles. TCRdb analysed the 5' RACE reads with MiXCR anew, one entry per CDR3 protein. The table lists fewer than 1,000,000 distinct CDR3 sequences, about 47% of them singletons. This CDR3 has 14 amino acids. CDR1 and CDR2 (germline): MNHEY, SMNVEV (reference sequence). The V end was cut by 0 bases, the J end by 5 bases, with 10 bases between. The chain couples TRBV27 to TRBJ1-2, with D unclear. The sample taken for sequencing was blood. This receptor was identified in a man aged 80 or over in good health. CDR3 sequence reads: CASSLSLGAYGYTF. The CDR3 nucleotides read TGTGCCAGCAGTTTATCGCTGGGCGCATATGGCTACACCTTC.